The rows below give T cell receptor beta chains drawn from one sample of a study of T cells in Graves' hyperthyroidism and ophthalmopathy. TCRdb reprocessed the multiplex PCR reads with MiXCR, giving one entry per CDR3 protein. This sample carries some 460,000 distinct CDR3 sequences, 15% to 19% of them seen once, and the ten largest clones take almost 8%. Material: blood. The receptors here all came from a woman between 18 and 30 years old with Graves' hyperthyroidism. Both conserved end residues are part of each CDR3. A D gene is named only where the DNA matches it firmly. Not all rows give a size; the values are once, few, many and, for expanded clones, a class.

D gene: .; clone size: .; J gene: TRBJ1-5; V gene: TRBV2; CDR3 length: 15; CDR3 protein: CASSTPGLTNQPQHF; CDR3 DNA: TGTGCCAGCAGTACCCCGGGACTGACAAATCAGCCCCAGCATTTT
D gene: .; clone size: few; J gene: TRBJ1-4; V gene: TRBV3-1; CDR3 length: 18; CDR3 protein: CASSQEVDIEGTNEKLFF; CDR3 DNA: TGTGCCAGCAGCCAAGAAGTCGACATCGAGGGGACTAATGAAAAACTGTTTTTT
D gene: TRBD1; clone size: .; J gene: TRBJ1-2; V gene: TRBV27; CDR3 length: 15; CDR3 protein: CASSLELQGLYGYTF; CDR3 DNA: TGTGCCAGCAGTTTAGAACTACAGGGGCTATATGGCTACACCTTC
D gene: .; clone size: many; J gene: TRBJ2-7; V gene: TRBV10-3; CDR3 length: 10; CDR3 protein: CAFKGYEQYF; CDR3 DNA: TGTGCCTTTAAAGGATACGAGCAGTACTTC
D gene: .; clone size: many; J gene: TRBJ1-2; V gene: TRBV28; CDR3 length: 15; CDR3 protein: CASHNRARGYYGYTF; CDR3 DNA: TGTGCCAGCCACAACAGGGCTAGGGGGTACTATGGCTACACCTTC
D gene: .; clone size: many; J gene: TRBJ1-5; V gene: TRBV12-3/TRBV12-4; CDR3 length: 12; CDR3 protein: CASSLNSQPQHF; CDR3 DNA: TGTGCCAGCAGCTTAAACTCCCAGCCCCAGCATTTT
D gene: TRBD2; clone size: .; J gene: TRBJ2-3; V gene: TRBV7-3; CDR3 length: 16; CDR3 protein: CASSFQAGGTADTQYF; CDR3 DNA: TGTGCCAGCAGCTTCCAAGCGGGGGGGACCGCAGATACGCAGTATTTT
D gene: .; clone size: many; J gene: TRBJ1-1; V gene: TRBV11-3; CDR3 length: 13; CDR3 protein: CASSPNGDTEAFF; CDR3 DNA: TGTGCCAGCAGCCCCAATGGGGACACTGAAGCTTTCTTT
D gene: .; clone size: .; J gene: TRBJ2-3; V gene: TRBV29-1; CDR3 length: 13; CDR3 protein: CSAQGPSTDTQYF; CDR3 DNA: TGCAGCGCCCAGGGTCCCAGCACAGATACGCAGTATTTT
D gene: .; clone size: many; J gene: TRBJ2-7; V gene: TRBV24-1; CDR3 length: 13; CDR3 protein: CATSDRASYEQYF; CDR3 DNA: TGTGCCACCAGTGACAGGGCGTCCTACGAGCAGTACTTC
D gene: .; clone size: many; J gene: TRBJ2-5; V gene: TRBV12-3/TRBV12-4; CDR3 length: 13; CDR3 protein: CASSLLAEETQYF; CDR3 DNA: TGTGCCAGCAGTTTATTGGCCGAGGAGACCCAGTACTTC
D gene: TRBD1; clone size: .; J gene: TRBJ1-5; V gene: TRBV2; CDR3 length: 16; CDR3 protein: CASSEPWDRGNQPQHF; CDR3 DNA: TGTGCCAGCAGTGAGCCTTGGGACAGGGGCAATCAGCCCCAGCATTTT
D gene: TRBD2; clone size: few; J gene: TRBJ2-2; V gene: TRBV24-1; CDR3 length: 13; CDR3 protein: CASSGSSTGELFF; CDR3 DNA: TGTGCCTCTAGCGGGAGTAGCACCGGGGAGCTGTTTTTT